This TCR beta chain is from a study of blood T cell repertoires in COVID-19. Whole-study context: The United States, Italy and Spain provided the acute and convalescent COVID-19 samples. PBMCs, B-cell-depleted T cells, or T cells were the source of the cDNA or gDNA that made up the material.

The table came from immunoSEQ multiplex PCR; TCRdb's copy has only in-frame clones and leaves some out. The sample has around 190,000 clones; 84% are singletons. CDR3 length: 16 amino acids. CDR1 and CDR2 from the germline V gene are SGHTA and FQGTGA. After removal of 6 bases from V and 2 bases from J, the junction contained 11 bases not matched to a gene. The study drew participants aged about 18 to 95 years from around 24 US areas. A case of COVID-19 had been met by exposed participants within 2 weeks before study entry. The rearrangement links TRBV7-3 to TRBJ1-2, with 8 bases fitting TRBD1. The sample was PBMCs or T cells enriched from blood (not recorded which). This clonotype was sampled from a woman under 40 who had been exposed to COVID-19. CDR3 in amino acids: CASRYAGTGVNYGYTF. The CDR3 nucleotides read TGTGCCAGCAGGTACGCCGGGACAGGCGTCAACTATGGCTACACCTTC.